These 26 T cell receptor beta chains were all obtained from the same sample, sequenced in a study of cytomegalovirus exposure and HLA in healthy donors. PCR primers comprised 60 Vbeta and 13 Jbeta primers. Profiled with immunoSEQ multiplex PCR; TCRdb holds only in-frame clones, not every one. The sample includes nearly 200,000 clones, roughly four fifths of them seen just once. The source material was PBMCs. The receptors here all came from a woman between 45 and 60 years old in good health and CMV-seropositive.

The chain couples TRBV13 to TRBJ1-1; D not resolved. The V gene's germline CDR1 is PRHDT and CDR2 FYEKMQ (reference sequence). This CDR3 has 14 residues. V was shortened by 2 bases and J by 7 bases, with 14 bases between the two germline ends. CDR3 DNA: TGTGCCAGCAGCTTAAGGCAAGACATAATTGAAGCTTTCTTT. This translates into CASSLRQDIIEAFF.

The chain recombines TRBV4-3 with TRBJ2-6, with 7 bases identical to TRBD1. CDR1 and CDR2 from the germline V gene are LGHNA and YSLEER. CDR3 size: 16 residues. Unmatched junction bases numbered 3, after V lost 2 bases and J lost 2 bases. The CDR3 loop is CASSQIQGTGANVLTF. CDR3 coding DNA: TGCGCCAGCAGCCAAATACAGGGGACTGGGGCCAACGTCCTGACTTTC.

V gene TRBV7-2 combines with J gene TRBJ2-7, with 8 bases identical to TRBD2. The V segment lost 1 base and the J segment 4 bases; nucleotides outside the gene matches: 9. The CDR3 runs to 16 residues. Per germline, CDR1 SGHTA and CDR2 FQGNSA. For the CDR3, the DNA is TGTGCCAGCAGCTTAGGGTCCAGCGGGGGCGGTTACGAGCAGTACTTC. This translates into CASSLGSSGGGYEQYF.

CDR3 region: CASASGSGSYEQYF. DNA for the CDR3: TGTGCCAGCGCTAGCGGGAGCGGGTCCTACGAGCAGTACTTC. The chain is built from TRBV6-1 and TRBJ2-7; the match to TRBD2 covers 10 bases. Germline CDR1 reads MNHNS; CDR2 reads SASEGT. The CDR3 spans 14 residues. Trimming cost V 8 bases and J 1 base; bases outside gene matches: 5.

The sample holds one count of this clone. V and J are TRBV29-1 and TRBJ2-1, with TRBD2 matching 11 bases. The J segment lost 1 base and the V segment lost 5 bases, leaving 7 bases of the junction unmatched. Per the germline V gene, CDR1 is SQVTM and CDR2 is ANQGSEA. There are 16 residues in the CDR3. The CDR3 bases are TGCAGCGTTCACCTTAGCGGGGGGGGATCCTACAATGAGCAGTTCTTC. Protein sequence: CSVHLSGGGSYNEQFF.

This chain links TRBV4-1 with TRBJ2-6; D might be TRBD1 (6 bases). The CDR3 consists of 15 residues. Germline values: CDR1 MGHRA, CDR2 YSYEKL. The germline V and J ends were trimmed by 5 bases and 4 bases, with 12 bases remaining between them. CDR3 sequence (DNA): TGCGCCAGCAGCACTACAGGGTCCGGGGCCAACGTCCTGACTTTC. Its protein product is CASSTTGSGANVLTF.

The CDR3 is CASSKREGTEAFF. The CDR3 bases are TGTGCCAGCAGTAAGCGAGAAGGAACTGAAGCTTTCTTT. The chain recombines TRBV4-2 with TRBJ1-1; D is ambiguous. Germline assignment: CDR1 LGHNA and CDR2 YNFKEQ. CDR3 length: 13 residues. V lost 6 bases to trimming and J lost 5 bases, with 13 bases between them.

The chain recombines TRBV11-2 with TRBJ2-7, with 11 bases lining up with TRBD1. This CDR3 is 13 amino acids long. V lost 5 bases, J lost 10 bases, and 7 bases stayed unmatched. Germline V gives CDR1 SGHAT, CDR2 FQNNGV. The DNA for the CDR3 is TGTGCCAGCAGCGAAGGGACAGGGGGAGCCCAGTACTTC. Translation gives CASSEGTGGAQYF.

The genes are TRBV6-1 and TRBJ1-2; 10 bases map to TRBD1. J was trimmed by 5 bases and V by 1 base; bases with no gene match: 4. Germline V CDR1 and CDR2: MNHNS, SASEGT. The CDR3 spans 15 residues. The CDR3 reads CASSEGTGGRYGYTF. CDR3 DNA: TGTGCCAGCAGTGAAGGGACAGGGGGGAGGTATGGCTACACCTTC.

CDR3: CTSSQDYVGGPVPYEQYF. In nucleotides, the CDR3 is TGCACCAGCAGCCAAGATTATGTGGGAGGCCCGGTCCCCTACGAGCAGTACTTC. This chain connects TRBV1 to TRBJ2-7; no check of the table's D call, TRBD2, against the DNA was made. TRBV1 is shown as a pseudogene. The CDR3 extends over 18 amino acids.

The chain joins TRBV15 to TRBJ1-5; no clear D gene. The CDR3 totals 15 residues. CDR1 LNHNV and CDR2 YYDKDF come from the germline V gene (reference sequence). The V and J ends lost 4 bases and 0 bases respectively, with 10 bases between them. The CDR3 region has the DNA TGTGCCACCAGCAATGGTAGATATAGCAATCAGCCCCAGCATTTT. It yields the protein CATSNGRYSNQPQHF.

There are a few counts of this clone. The CDR3 nucleotides read TGTGCCAGCAGTGGACAGTCCTACGAGCAGTACTTC. It codes for CASSGQSYEQYF. The chain carries TRBV2 and TRBJ2-7, with D possibly TRBD1 on 5 matching bases. This CDR3 contains 12 residues. The V gene lost 4 bases and the J gene lost 1 base, with 5 bases spanning the gap. Germline V CDR1 and CDR2: SNHLY, FYNNEI.

The chain uses TRBV11-3 and TRBJ2-2; D is uncertain. The CDR3 covers 14 residues. The germline gives CDR1 SGHNT, CDR2 YENEEA. V lost 0 bases, J lost 3 bases, and 5 bases lay in between. This CDR3 is CASSLDHDTGELFF. For the CDR3, the DNA is TGTGCCAGCAGCTTAGATCATGACACCGGGGAGCTGTTTTTT.

The chain is built from TRBV15 and TRBJ2-7; 10 bases line up with TRBD2. Trimming took 0 bases from V and 7 from J; bases not matched to a gene: 6. The CDR3 runs 15 residues. CDR1 and CDR2 from the germline V gene are LNHNV and YYDKDF (reference sequence). The CDR3 sequence: CATSRDLGSGGEQYF. CDR3 coding DNA: TGTGCCACCAGCAGAGATCTGGGTAGCGGGGGGGAGCAGTACTTC.

The V gene is TRBV28, the J gene TRBJ2-7; weak D call: TRBD1 (6 bases). V lost 8 bases, J lost 2 bases, and 19 bases lay in between. Germline CDR1 is MDHEN and CDR2 is SYDVKM. The CDR3 extends over 15 amino acids. CDR3: CASAPRQAHTYEQYF. CDR3 in DNA: TGTGCCAGCGCACCCAGACAGGCTCATACCTACGAGCAGTACTTC.

In regard to this clone: At one end, the junction sequence differs from germline, possibly due to a read error. In nucleotides, the CDR3 is TGTGCCAGCAGTGAGGCGCTCAAAACCTCTGGGGCCAACGGCCTGACTTTC. It is translated as CASSEALKTSGANGLTF. The chain links TRBV2 to TRBJ2-6; possibly TRBD1 for D (5 bases). There are 17 residues in the CDR3. Germline V gene data show CDR1 as SNHLY and CDR2 as FYNNEI.

The chain carries TRBV7-9 and TRBJ2-7, with D perhaps matching TRBD2 (5 bases). CDR1 SEHNR and CDR2 FQNEAQ come from the germline V gene (reference sequence). Trimming took 5 bases from V and 6 from J, leaving 20 bases between them. The CDR3 covers 15 residues. This CDR3 reads CASSGLGNIGFEQYF. The CDR3 nucleotides read TGTGCCAGCAGCGGACTTGGGAACATAGGTTTCGAGCAGTACTTC.

This clone turned up a few times. The chain couples TRBV19 to TRBJ2-2; TRBD2 aligns across 14 bases. Trimming at V came to 5 bases and at J to 5 bases, leaving 10 bases not matched to a gene. CDR1 LNHDA and CDR2 SQIVND come from the germline V gene (reference sequence). This CDR3 has 18 amino acids. For the CDR3, the DNA is TGTGCCAGTAGTCGACTAGCGGGAGGGCCGTTGGAGACCGGGGAGCTGTTTTTT. Translation: CASSRLAGGPLETGELFF.

V usage is TRBV9 and J usage is TRBJ1-3; D gene ambiguous. The CDR3 runs 15 residues. Germline V gene data show CDR1 as SGDLS and CDR2 as YYNGEE. The ends were cut back, 4 bases at V and 0 bases at J, with 11 bases in the middle. The CDR3 nucleotides are TGTGCCAGCAGCCCTAACTGGAGCTCTGGAAACACCATATATTTT. Translated: CASSPNWSSGNTIYF.

The V and J genes are TRBV9 and TRBJ2-5; TRBD2 matches 7 bases. The germline V gene has CDR1 SGDLS and CDR2 YYNGEE. The CDR3 covers 14 residues. V dropped 0 bases and J dropped 4; count of bases not matched to a gene: 3. DNA for the CDR3: TGTGCCAGCAGCGTAGCGGGGAGGGGAGAGACCCAGTACTTC. Residues: CASSVAGRGETQYF.

The CDR3, as DNA: TGTGCCAGCAGCAAACTTCTGACGGGGGTAAGGGAGCAGTTCTTC. This translates into CASSKLLTGVREQFF. The chain uses TRBV7-8 and TRBJ2-1, with TRBD2 as a possible D gene (6 bases). The CDR3 spans 15 residues. The V and J ends lost 5 bases and 10 bases respectively, with 21 bases between them. Germline CDR1 is SGHVS and CDR2 is FQNEAQ.

The chain couples TRBV7-9 to TRBJ2-7; D not certain. V lost 1 base to trimming and J lost 3 bases, with 4 bases between them. The CDR3 has 12 amino acids. Germline V gene data show CDR1 as SEHNR and CDR2 as FQNEAQ (reference sequence). The CDR3 DNA reads TGTGCCAGCAGCTTAGAGCGCTACGAGCAGTACTTC. This translates into CASSLERYEQYF.

The chain couples TRBV5-1 to TRBJ2-5; 13 positions agree with TRBD2. V was clipped by 1 base and J by 5 bases; unmatched bases: 5. CDR3 length equals 16 residues. Germline CDR1 reads SGHRS; CDR2 reads YFSETQ. The CDR3 DNA sequence: TGCGCCAGCAGCTTGACTAGCGGGAGGGGGTCGGAGACCCAGTACTTC. Residues: CASSLTSGRGSETQYF.

This chain links TRBV28 with TRBJ2-1; D gene ambiguous. The germline V gene encodes CDR1 MDHEN and CDR2 SYDVKM. The CDR3 length is 15 residues. V lost 4 bases and J 0 bases, leaving 10 bases between the germline ends. The CDR3 sequence is CASSSVADSYNEQFF. CDR3 DNA sequence: TGTGCCAGCAGTTCCGTAGCAGACTCCTACAATGAGCAGTTCTTC. Based on the CDR3 plus reference TRBV28 and TRBJ2-1, the full variable domain is DVKVTQSSRYLVKRTGEKVFLECVQDMDHENMFWYRQDPGLGLRLIYFSYDVKMKEKGDIPEGYSVSREKKERFSLILESASTNQTSMYLCASSSVADSYNEQFFGPGTRLTVL.

As to this clone: Other DNA sequences of this sample code for an identical CDR3. V gene TRBV5-6 combines with J gene TRBJ1-1, with 7 positions matching TRBD1. This CDR3 is 15 amino acids long. V shed 3 bases, J shed 8 bases, and the junction held 13 bases outside the gene matches. CDR1 is SGHDT, CDR2 YYEEEE, per germline. The CDR3 coding sequence is TGTGCCAGCAGCTCAGAAACAGGGGCGGGCACCGAAGCTTTCTTT. As protein: CASSSETGAGTEAFF.

This clone was seen once. This chain uses TRBV7-2 with TRBJ1-6; D uncertain. The CDR3 loop spans 16 amino acids. Trimming stripped 2 bases from V and 3 bases from J, with 11 bases between. Germline V gives CDR1 SGHTA, CDR2 FQGNSA. Here the CDR3 DNA reads TGTGCCAGCAGCTTAATTCTGGGCCTCTATAATTCACCCCTCCACTTT. Its protein is CASSLILGLYNSPLHF. The full variable domain, with the rest looked up from reference TRBV7-2 and TRBJ1-6, is GAGVSQSPSNKVTEKGKDVELRCDPISGHTALYWYRQSLGQGLEFLIYFQGNSAPDKSGLPSDRFSAERTGGSVSTLTIQRTQQEDSAVYLCASSLILGLYNSPLHFGNGTRLTVT.